This is a list of T cell receptor beta chains from one sample in a study of cytomegalovirus exposure and HLA in healthy donors. The table came from immunoSEQ multiplex PCR; TCRdb's copy has only in-frame clones and leaves some out. The table lists 150,000 to 200,000 clones, 79% of them singletons. The sample consisted of PBMCs. These receptors all come from a man aged 40-50 years in good health and CMV-seronegative. Both conserved end residues are part of each CDR3. D genes are given only for firm matches. Clone size is not always given. Where it is, it says once, few, many or a class for expanded clones.

abundance | len | j_gene | v_gene | d_gene | CDR3nt | CDR3aa
NA | 16 | TRBJ1-2 | TRBV4-2 | NA | TGTGCCAGCAGGCTAAGGTTGGGGGAGGTCAGCTATGGCTACACCTTC | CASRLRLGEVSYGYTF
few | 12 | TRBJ1-2 | TRBV28 | NA | TGTGCCAGCAGGCCAACTATGGTTGGCTACACCTTC | CASRPTMVGYTF
few | 15 | TRBJ1-4 | TRBV2 | TRBD1 | TGTGCCAGCAGTGCGAGCACAGGGGGAAATGAAAAACTGTTTTTT | CASSASTGGNEKLFF
NA | 18 | TRBJ2-7 | TRBV28 | TRBD2 | TGTGCCAGCCGGGGATTTATGTTCGAAAGGACTAGCGACTACGAGCAGTACTTC | CASRGFMFERTSDYEQYF
NA | 13 | TRBJ1-2 | TRBV6-4 | TRBD1 | TGTGCCAGCAGCAGAGGGGGCGGCTATGGCTACACCTTC | CASSRGGGYGYTF
NA | 15 | TRBJ2-3 | TRBV9 | NA | TGTGCCAGCAGCCTCCTTGATCAGGGGAGAGATACGCAGTATTTT | CASSLLDQGRDTQYF
NA | 15 | TRBJ2-2 | TRBV2 | NA | TGTGCCAGCAGTGAACTGGGCCGTCACACCGGGGAGCTGTTTTTT | CASSELGRHTGELFF
once | 16 | TRBJ1-5 | TRBV10-3 | TRBD1 | TGTGCCATCAGTGAGTCCGGCAGGGGGCCGAATCAGCCCCAGCATTTT | CAISESGRGPNQPQHF
NA | 15 | TRBJ2-7 | TRBV12-2 | NA | TGTGCAAGTCGCTCAGAAAAGACAGACTCCTACGAGCAGTACTTC | CASRSEKTDSYEQYF
NA | 14 | TRBJ1-2 | TRBV7-2 | NA | TGTGCCAGCAGCTTAGTGAGGGAGTCTTATGGCTACACCTTC | CASSLVRESYGYTF
once | 14 | TRBJ2-1 | TRBV19 | NA | TGTGCCAGTAGGGTCGCCAGGTATCCCAATGAGCAGTTCTTC | CASRVARYPNEQFF
NA | 17 | TRBJ1-3 | TRBV10-3 | NA | TGTGCCATCAGTGAGTCGACTCTTATAGGGGTCGGAAACACCATATATTTT | CAISESTLIGVGNTIYF
NA | 16 | TRBJ2-7 | TRBV18 | TRBD2 | TGTGCCAGCTCCGAGGGACTAGCGGGAGGGGGCTACGAGCAGTACTTC | CASSEGLAGGGYEQYF
NA | 13 | TRBJ2-3 | TRBV6-1 | TRBD2 | TGTGCCAGCAGACTAGCGGGAGGAGATACGCAGTATTTT | CASRLAGGDTQYF
NA | 15 | TRBJ2-1 | TRBV29-1 | NA | TGCAGCGTTGGTGTGGGGGCCGGGTCCTACAATGAGCAGTTCTTC | CSVGVGAGSYNEQFF
few | 15 | TRBJ2-5 | TRBV5-6 | TRBD2 | TGTGCCAGCAGCTTGGAAGGAGCGGGAGGGGAGACCCAGTACTTC | CASSLEGAGGETQYF
NA | 15 | TRBJ1-1 | TRBV5-1 | TRBD1 | TGCGCCAGCAGCTTAAGGACAGGGATAAACACTGAAGCTTTCTTT | CASSLRTGINTEAFF
NA | 14 | TRBJ1-5 | TRBV28 | NA | TGTGCCAGCAGTTTAGGGGGGGACAATCAGCCCCAGCATTTT | CASSLGGDNQPQHF
NA | 19 | TRBJ2-2 | TRBV4-3 | TRBD2 | TGCGCCAGCAGCCAAGAGGTGGCTAGCGGGAGGGCCATCGTCGGGGAGCTGTTTTTT | CASSQEVASGRAIVGELFF
NA | 16 | TRBJ2-6 | TRBV29-1 | TRBD2 | TGCAGCGCCCGACTAGCGGGAGGGCCTGGGGCCAACGGCCTGACTTTC | CSARLAGGPGANGLTF
NA | 15 | TRBJ2-1 | TRBV28 | NA | TGTGCCAGCAGTCCCTCGCGGGCACAATACAATGAGCAGTTCTTC | CASSPSRAQYNEQFF
NA | 14 | TRBJ1-2 | TRBV19 | TRBD1 | TGTGCCAGTAGTCGGACGACAGGGACCTATGGCTACACCTTC | CASSRTTGTYGYTF
few | 14 | TRBJ2-5 | TRBV27 | NA | TGTGCCAGCAGTTTTTCTAGGGGGCAAGAGACCCAGTACTTC | CASSFSRGQETQYF
NA | 15 | TRBJ2-7 | TRBV7-9 | TRBD1 | TGTGCCAGCAGCTCACCCGGGACAGCTACCTACGAGCAGTACTTC | CASSSPGTATYEQYF
NA | 12 | TRBJ2-7 | TRBV9 | TRBD1 | TGTGCCAGCAGCGGGGACAGAGGCGAGCAGTACTTC | CASSGDRGEQYF
NA | 17 | TRBJ1-6 | TRBV10-3 | NA | TGTGCCATCAGTGAGTCGATACATAGGGGTAGTAATTCACCCCTCCACTTT | CAISESIHRGSNSPLHF
once | 12 | TRBJ1-6 | TRBV28 | TRBD1 | TGTGCCAGCACGGGACAGAATTCACCCCTCCACTTT | CASTGQNSPLHF
NA | 15 | TRBJ2-7 | TRBV7-9 | TRBD1 | TGTTCCAGCAGTCCCAGGACAGGGCGAGTGGACGAGCAGTACTTC | CSSSPRTGRVDEQYF
NA | 15 | TRBJ2-3 | TRBV6-5 | TRBD2 | TGTGCCAGCACAAGGGGAGCGGGAGGCCCAGATACGCAGTATTTT | CASTRGAGGPDTQYF
NA | 15 | TRBJ2-7 | TRBV7-8 | NA | TGTGCCAGCAGCTTAGTTGATGAGGGAACCTACGAGCAGTACTTC | CASSLVDEGTYEQYF
NA | 15 | TRBJ1-1 | TRBV11-2 | NA | TGTGCCAGCAGCTTAGAGGGCACCCGGAACACTGAAGCTTTCTTT | CASSLEGTRNTEAFF
NA | 12 | TRBJ1-1 | TRBV28 | NA | TGTGCCAGCAGTTTGCCGGGCACTGAAGCTTTCTTT | CASSLPGTEAFF
NA | 14 | TRBJ2-3 | TRBV29-1 | TRBD1 | TGCAGCGTTGAACAAGGGGGCGCGCCGGATACGCAGTATTTT | CSVEQGGAPDTQYF
NA | 12 | TRBJ2-7 | TRBV29-1 | TRBD1 | TGCAGCGTACGCGACAGGGTCTACGAGCAGTACTTC | CSVRDRVYEQYF
NA | 15 | TRBJ2-3 | TRBV7-6 | NA | TGTGCCAGCAGCTTAATCGGCCTAGACACAGATACGCAGTATTTT | CASSLIGLDTDTQYF
once | 15 | TRBJ2-7 | TRBV28 | TRBD2 | TGTGCCAGCACCAAAGGTGCTAGCGGCGCCTACGAGCAGTACTTC | CASTKGASGAYEQYF
NA | 15 | TRBJ1-2 | TRBV6-1 | TRBD1 | TGTGCCAGCACCGACCCAAAACAGGGGTCCTATGGCTACACCTTC | CASTDPKQGSYGYTF
NA | 16 | TRBJ2-7 | TRBV7-9 | TRBD2 | TGTGCCAGCGGGAGTCACGAGGGGCGGGGGGCCTACGAGCAGTACTTC | CASGSHEGRGAYEQYF
NA | 14 | TRBJ1-6 | TRBV6-1 | NA | TGTGCCAGCAGTGAAGGGACAGCTTTTATACCCCTCCACTTT | CASSEGTAFIPLHF
few | 16 | TRBJ2-7 | TRBV5-6 | NA | TGTGCCAGCAGCTGGGGGGGGGAGACAGGTGACTACGAGCAGTACTTC | CASSWGGETGDYEQYF
NA | 15 | TRBJ2-7 | TRBV9 | NA | TGTGCCAGCAGCGTAGAGACTGCAGGACAGCAGGAGCAGTACTTC | CASSVETAGQQEQYF
few | 12 | TRBJ2-2 | TRBV6-6 | NA | TGTGCCGCGGGTGGATTTCCCGGGGAGCTGTTTTTT | CAAGGFPGELFF
NA | 17 | TRBJ2-1 | TRBV28 | TRBD1 | TGTGCCAGCAGTTTAATGCAGGGGGCGAGCTCCTACAATGAGCAGTTCTTC | CASSLMQGASSYNEQFF
NA | 16 | TRBJ1-1 | TRBV5-4 | TRBD1 | TGTGCCAGCAGCTTGGCACAGGGGGCAGTCGACACTGAAGCTTTCTTT | CASSLAQGAVDTEAFF
NA | 17 | TRBJ2-7 | TRBV5-4 | NA | TGTGCCAGCAGCCAGAGGATTAGCGGATTTAATACGGGCGAGCAGTACTTC | CASSQRISGFNTGEQYF
NA | 14 | TRBJ2-1 | TRBV5-1 | TRBD2 | TGCGCCAGCAGCGAGGGACTAGCAACTAGGGAGCAGTTCTTC | CASSEGLATREQFF
few | 14 | TRBJ1-2 | TRBV5-1 | NA | TGCGCCAGCAGCTTAGGAACAGGGATCTATGGCTACACCTTC | CASSLGTGIYGYTF
few | 15 | TRBJ1-1 | TRBV10-3 | TRBD1 | TGTGCCATCAGTGGGGACAGGACCTTGAACACTGAAGCTTTCTTT | CAISGDRTLNTEAFF
once | 15 | TRBJ2-3 | TRBV4-2 | TRBD2 | TGTGCCAGCAGCCAACTAGCGGGGCGCACAGATACGCAGTATTTT | CASSQLAGRTDTQYF
NA | 14 | TRBJ2-1 | TRBV28 | TRBD2 | TGTGCCAGCAGCGAAGCGGGATTCGACAATGAGCAGTTCTTC | CASSEAGFDNEQFF
NA | 14 | TRBJ1-1 | TRBV28 | NA | TGTGCCAGCAGTTTATTGGGGGGTTCCACTGAAGCTTTCTTT | CASSLLGGSTEAFF
NA | 15 | TRBJ2-3 | TRBV28 | TRBD1 | TGTGCCAGCAGTCCCCCGGACAGGGACACAGATACGCAGTATTTT | CASSPPDRDTDTQYF
few | 15 | TRBJ2-5 | TRBV28 | TRBD1 | TGTGCCAGCAGTTCCGGGACAGGGGGCGGGGAGACCCAGTACTTC | CASSSGTGGGETQYF
NA | 12 | TRBJ2-3 | TRBV11-2 | TRBD1 | TGTGCCAGCAGCATACAGGGGAATACGCAGTATTTT | CASSIQGNTQYF
NA | 14 | TRBJ1-2 | TRBV5-1 | NA | TGCGCCAGCAGCTTGGACAGCCTTACATATGGCTACACCTTC | CASSLDSLTYGYTF
NA | 15 | TRBJ1-5 | TRBV15 | TRBD1 | TGTGCCACCAGCTCACCGGACAGGGGGTATCAGCCCCAGCATTTT | CATSSPDRGYQPQHF
NA | 15 | TRBJ2-7 | TRBV11-2 | TRBD2 | TGTGCCAGCAGCTTAGGACTAGCCCAATCCTACGAGCAGTACTTC | CASSLGLAQSYEQYF